The source of this TCR beta chain is a study of blood T cell repertoires in COVID-19. Overall study context: Samples representing acute and convalescent COVID-19 were sourced from the United States, Italy and Spain. T cells, B-cell-depleted T cells, or PBMCs provided the cDNA or gDNA that served as material.

Clinical history as reported by participants underpinned cohort assignment. Original handling: By means of reference gene primer amplification, nucleated cell counts were estimated. TCRdb keeps only in-frame clones here, not all; method: immunoSEQ multiplex PCR. D and trimming come from the DNA, and the V and J calls and clone size come from that table. The sample contains 210,000 or so clones, about four fifths of which appear only once. CDR3 length: 18 amino acids. Trimming at V came to 1 base and at J to 4 bases, leaving 14 bases not matched to a gene. CDR1 is SGHDT, CDR2 YYEEEE, per germline. The sample comprised PBMCs or T cells enriched from blood (not recorded which). This clonotype was obtained from a woman aged 45-65 years with acute COVID-19. The chain combines TRBV5-6 with TRBJ2-5; 9 positions match TRBD2. This CDR3 is CASSLSSSGMGFRETQYF. DNA for the CDR3: TGTGCCAGCAGCTTGAGTTCTAGCGGGATGGGGTTCCGAGAGACCCAGTACTTC.